This paragraph covers one T cell receptor beta chain sequence. The authors isolated at least 6.5 million PBMCs per sample. The data were obtained in a study of blood T cells in healthy people across ages. The wider study: When template switching was applied, about one barcoded beta molecule was captured per two T cells.

A second about 6 to 12 cycle PCR used barcoded and J-beta primers. TCRdb re-derived calls from the 5' RACE reads in MiXCR, one entry per CDR3 protein. The sample yields 1.5 million to 2 million distinct CDR3 sequences, approximately 28% seen once. CDR3 size: 14 residues. V lost 4 bases, J lost 5 bases, and 5 bases stayed unmatched. CDR1 is KGHDR, CDR2 SFDVKD, per germline. The sequence came from a young woman in good health. Sequencing was carried out using blood. This chain uses TRBV24-1 with TRBJ2-5, with 8 bases that match TRBD1. CDR3 nucleotide sequence: TGTGCCACCAGTGACTTTAGACAGGGGGAGACCCAGTACTTC. Its translation is CATSDFRQGETQYF.